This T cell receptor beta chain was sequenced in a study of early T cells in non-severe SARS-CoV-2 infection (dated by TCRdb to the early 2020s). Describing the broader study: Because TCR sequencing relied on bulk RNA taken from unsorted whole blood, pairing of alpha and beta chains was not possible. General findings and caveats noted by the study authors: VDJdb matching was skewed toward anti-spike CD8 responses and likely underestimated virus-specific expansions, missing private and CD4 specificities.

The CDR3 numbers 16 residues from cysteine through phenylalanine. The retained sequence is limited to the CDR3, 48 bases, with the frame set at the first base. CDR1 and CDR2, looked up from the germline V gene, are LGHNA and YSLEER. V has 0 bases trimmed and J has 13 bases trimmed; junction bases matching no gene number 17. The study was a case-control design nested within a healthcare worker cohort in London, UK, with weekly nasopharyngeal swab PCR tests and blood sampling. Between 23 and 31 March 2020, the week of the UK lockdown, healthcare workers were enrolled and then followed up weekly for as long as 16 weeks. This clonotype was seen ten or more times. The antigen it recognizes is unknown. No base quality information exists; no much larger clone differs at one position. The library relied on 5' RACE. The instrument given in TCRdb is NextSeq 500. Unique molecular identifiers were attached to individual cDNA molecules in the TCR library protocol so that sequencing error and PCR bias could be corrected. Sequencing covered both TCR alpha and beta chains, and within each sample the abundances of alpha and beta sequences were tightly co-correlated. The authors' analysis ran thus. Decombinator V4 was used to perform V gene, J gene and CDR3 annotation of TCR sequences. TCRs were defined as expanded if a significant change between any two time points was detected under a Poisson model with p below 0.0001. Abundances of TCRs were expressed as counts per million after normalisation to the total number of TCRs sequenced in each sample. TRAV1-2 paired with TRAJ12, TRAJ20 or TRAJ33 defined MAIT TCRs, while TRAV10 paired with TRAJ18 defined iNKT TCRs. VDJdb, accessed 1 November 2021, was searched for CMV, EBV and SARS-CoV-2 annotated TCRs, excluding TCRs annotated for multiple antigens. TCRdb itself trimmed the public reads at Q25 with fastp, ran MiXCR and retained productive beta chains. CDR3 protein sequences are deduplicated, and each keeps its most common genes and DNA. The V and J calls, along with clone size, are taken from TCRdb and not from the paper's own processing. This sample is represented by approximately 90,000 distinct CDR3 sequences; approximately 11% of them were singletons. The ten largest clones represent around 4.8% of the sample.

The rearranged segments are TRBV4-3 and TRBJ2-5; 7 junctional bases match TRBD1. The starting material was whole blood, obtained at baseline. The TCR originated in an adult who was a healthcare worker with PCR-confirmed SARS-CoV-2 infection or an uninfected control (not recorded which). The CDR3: CASSQDLVAGGGFLYF. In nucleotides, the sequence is TGCGCCAGCAGCCAAGATTTGGTGGCAGGGGGTGGCTTTTTGTACTTC.